This T cell receptor (beta chain) was profiled in a study of control samples from healthy donors and cancer patients. The assay was immunoSEQ multiplex PCR, and TCRdb's table has in-frame clones only and misses some. This sample has approximately 210,000 clones, with approximately 91% found just once. The CDR3 runs to 14 residues. The germline V gene has CDR1 SGHKS and CDR2 YYEKEE (reference sequence). Trimming removed 6 bases from V and 5 bases from J, with 14 bases in between. This chain joins TRBV5-5 and TRBJ1-4; D is unresolved. The sequenced material came from blood. The source is a man under 40 in good health. DNA of the CDR3: TGTGCCAGCAAAAAGGTGGGGTTAAATGAAAAACTGTTTTTT. Amino acids: CASKKVGLNEKLFF.